A single sample gave rise to the 21 T cell receptor beta chains below, sequenced in a study of T cell responses to AZD1222 COVID-19 vaccine. The repertoire was sequenced with immunoSEQ multiplex PCR; TCRdb's copy has only in-frame clones and lacks some. Here the sample spans 55,000 to 60,000 clones, 75% to 90% being singletons. The sequencing here drew on peripheral blood, taken on day 0 of MenACWY control vaccination. These receptors were collected from an adult in good health.

The chain employs TRBV5-6 and TRBJ2-5; TRBD2 aligns across 10 bases. J was trimmed by 3 bases and V by 4 bases; bases with no gene match: 6. There are 15 residues in the CDR3. Germline lookup yields CDR1 SGHDT and CDR2 YYEEEE. In DNA form, the CDR3 reads TGTGCCAGCAGCATTAGCGGGAGGCCCAAAGAGACCCAGTACTTC. Translation gives CASSISGRPKETQYF.

The rearrangement joins TRBV5-1 to TRBJ2-5; a weak D match, TRBD1 (5 bases). This CDR3 contains 15 residues. Germline values: CDR1 SGHRS, CDR2 YFSETQ. With 1 base removed from V and 5 bases from J, the gap between germline ends came to 15 bases. Here the CDR3 DNA reads TGCGCCAGCAGCTTGTTATCAGGGATGGTCGAGACCCAGTACTTC. This translates into CASSLLSGMVETQYF.

V and J are TRBV28 and TRBJ2-1; weak D call: TRBD1 (5 bases). V gave up 5 bases and J gave up 8 bases, with 16 bases separating them. The CDR3 sequence is 14 residues long. Germline values: CDR1 MDHEN, CDR2 SYDVKM. As DNA, the CDR3 is TGTGCCAGCAGTCTCAGGCTCAGGGCCCATGAGCAGTTCTTC. Translating it yields CASSLRLRAHEQFF. The full variable domain, its missing parts supplied by reference TRBV28 and TRBJ2-1, is DVKVTQSSRYLVKRTGEKVFLECVQDMDHENMFWYRQDPGLGLRLIYFSYDVKMKEKGDIPEGYSVSREKKERFSLILESASTNQTSMYLCASSLRLRAHEQFFGPGTRLTVL.

The genes are TRBV27 and TRBJ1-2; no firm D call. Germline CDR1 reads MNHEY; CDR2 reads SMNVEV (reference sequence). Trimming removed 7 bases from V and 5 bases from J, with 11 bases in between. This CDR3 is built from 12 residues. The CDR3 protein is CASMDYGYGYTF. CDR3 nucleotides: TGTGCCAGCATGGATTACGGGTATGGCTACACCTTC.

The rearrangement uses TRBV19 and TRBJ1-1; 7 nucleotides match TRBD1. Trimming cost V 4 bases and J 1 base; bases outside gene matches: 6. The CDR3 contains 15 residues. Per the germline V gene, CDR1 is LNHDA and CDR2 is SQIVND (reference sequence). Here the CDR3 reads CASSSRDRGNTEAFF. CDR3 bases: TGTGCCAGTAGTAGTCGGGACAGAGGGAACACTGAAGCTTTCTTT.

The chain combines TRBV7-2 with TRBJ1-5; a weak D match, TRBD1 (5 bases). The germline V gene encodes CDR1 SGHTA and CDR2 FQGNSA. The CDR3 runs to 14 residues. Deletions cut 4 bases from V and 8 bases from J, with 15 bases between. CDR3 sequence reads: CASSSDRWGEPQHF. The DNA of the CDR3 is TGTGCCAGCAGCTCCGACCGATGGGGGGAGCCCCAGCATTTT. Complete variable domain (other parts from reference TRBV7-2 and TRBJ1-5): GAGVSQSPSNKVTEKGKDVELRCDPISGHTALYWYRQSLGQGLEFLIYFQGNSAPDKSGLPSDRFSAERTGGSVSTLTIQRTQQEDSAVYLCASSSDRWGEPQHFGDGTRLSIL.

This clone appeared a few times. The rearrangement uses TRBV7-9 and TRBJ1-6; 9 nucleotides agree with TRBD1. The V gene end was trimmed by 1 base and the J gene end by 10 bases; junction bases not matched to a gene: 2. This CDR3 contains 14 residues. CDR1 SEHNR and CDR2 FQNEAQ come from the germline V gene (reference sequence). CDR3 in amino acids: CASSLGTGASPLHF. DNA for the CDR3: TGTGCCAGCAGCTTAGGGACAGGGGCCTCACCCCTCCACTTT.

J is TRBJ2-1 and V is TRBV7-9; 11 bases are shared with TRBD2. CDR3 length: 17 residues. J was trimmed by 0 bases and V by 5 bases; bases with no gene match: 6. Germline V gives CDR1 SEHNR, CDR2 FQNEAQ (reference sequence). Here the CDR3 reads CASSGKTSGSSYNEQFF. CDR3 in DNA: TGTGCCAGCAGCGGAAAAACTAGCGGGAGCTCCTACAATGAGCAGTTCTTC.

This clone was counted once. The chain is built from TRBV5-1 and TRBJ1-1; D is undetermined. The CDR3 sequence is 14 residues long. Looked up from germline, CDR1 is SGHRS and CDR2 is YFSETQ. Between the trimmed V and J ends, which lost 4 bases and 0 bases, there was a span of 10 bases. CDR3 protein: CASSASSLNTEAFF. The CDR3 coding sequence is TGCGCCAGCAGCGCGAGCAGTCTGAACACTGAAGCTTTCTTT. The full variable domain, with the rest looked up from reference TRBV5-1 and TRBJ1-1, is KAGVTQTPRYLIKTRGQQVTLSCSPISGHRSVSWYQQTPGQGLQFLFEYFSETQRNKGNFPGRFSGRQFSNSRSEMNVSTLELGDSALYLCASSASSLNTEAFFGQGTRLTVV.

V gene TRBV7-9 combines with J gene TRBJ1-2; D is perhaps TRBD1 (5 bases). Per the germline V gene, CDR1 is SEHNR and CDR2 is FQNEAQ (reference sequence). V dropped 2 bases and J dropped 2 bases, with 9 bases sitting between them. The CDR3 runs 14 residues. CDR3 protein: CASSLLAGNYGYTF. As DNA, the CDR3 is TGTGCCAGCAGCTTATTAGCAGGGAACTATGGCTACACCTTC.

The chain joins TRBV28 to TRBJ1-6; D is uncertain. Germline CDR1 MDHEN, CDR2 SYDVKM. V was cut by 6 bases and J by 0 bases, with 12 bases left in between. CDR3 length equals 16 residues. The CDR3 coding sequence is TGTGCCAGCAGCCCCCAGGCCCTCTCCTATAATTCACCCCTCCACTTT. Translating it yields CASSPQALSYNSPLHF. Full variable domain (remainder filled in from reference TRBV28 and TRBJ1-6): DVKVTQSSRYLVKRTGEKVFLECVQDMDHENMFWYRQDPGLGLRLIYFSYDVKMKEKGDIPEGYSVSREKKERFSLILESASTNQTSMYLCASSPQALSYNSPLHFGNGTRLTVT.

The count of this clone is one. The V call is TRBV3-1 (or the pseudogene TRBV3-2), the J call TRBJ1-3; 11 bases are a match to TRBD1. Losses at the gene ends were 1 base for V and 3 bases for J; bases not matched to a gene: 8. Germline lookup yields CDR1 LGHDT and CDR2 YNNKEL (reference sequence). The CDR3 covers 18 residues. Here the CDR3 DNA reads TGTGCCAGCAGCCAAGTCCCCGGACAGGGGGCCGGTGGAAACACCATATATTTT. It translates to CASSQVPGQGAGGNTIYF.

The rearrangement links TRBV2 to TRBJ1-2; 8 nucleotides match TRBD1. The CDR3 runs to 13 residues. Germline lookup yields CDR1 SNHLY and CDR2 FYNNEI. V lost 7 bases and J lost 7; bases outside the gene matches: 8. The DNA of the CDR3 is TGTGCCAGCACCTGGGACAGGTCGGGTGGCTACACCTTC. Its protein product is CASTWDRSGGYTF.

The V gene is TRBV4-3, the J gene TRBJ1-2; D call uncertain. Trimming shortened V by 0 bases and J by 4 bases, and 18 bases separated the two germline ends. From germline, CDR1 is LGHNA and CDR2 YSLEER. The CDR3 has 17 amino acids. The CDR3 bases are TGCGCCAGCAGCCAAGATTGGGCAGACCCTAGAATCTATGGCTACACCTTC. This translates into CASSQDWADPRIYGYTF.

The V and J genes are TRBV27 and TRBJ2-5, with a possible D match to TRBD1 (5 bases). V lost 0 bases to trimming and J lost 5 bases, with 19 bases between them. Germline V gene lookup returns CDR1 MNHEY and CDR2 SMNVEV (reference sequence). This CDR3 is built from 17 residues. CDR3 DNA: TGTGCCAGCAGTTTATCGACAGAGATTAACTTTTGGGAGACCCAGTACTTC. It yields the protein CASSLSTEINFWETQYF.

V and J are TRBV11-2 and TRBJ2-1; D uncertain. Trimming cost V 3 bases and J 10 bases, with 10 bases left between them. Germline V lookup: CDR1 SGHAT, CDR2 FQNNGV. There are 12 residues in the CDR3. CDR3: CASSFAPGEQFF. CDR3 bases: TGTGCCAGCAGCTTCGCACCTGGGGAGCAGTTCTTC.

V gene TRBV7-9 combines with J gene TRBJ2-7, with 15 bases identical to TRBD2. Trimming at V came to 1 base and at J to 4 bases, leaving 8 bases not matched to a gene. CDR3 length: 18 amino acids. Germline V gives CDR1 SEHNR, CDR2 FQNEAQ (reference sequence). CDR3 amino acids: CASSLELGLAGGGYEQYF. Here the CDR3 DNA reads TGTGCCAGCAGCTTAGAACTGGGACTAGCGGGAGGTGGGTACGAGCAGTACTTC.

This chain links TRBV4-3 with TRBJ1-3; possible D gene TRBD1, 5 bases. V lost 1 base and J 0 bases, leaving 10 bases between the germline ends. Germline CDR1 LGHNA, CDR2 YSLEER. This CDR3 spans 16 amino acids. The CDR3 DNA follows: TGCGCCAGCAGCCAAGGGGGACTGAGCTCTGGAAACACCATATATTTT. This gives the protein CASSQGGLSSGNTIYF.

CDR3 sequence reads: CASSQRGGTDTQYF. CDR3 nucleotides: TGTGCCAGCAGCCAACGGGGGGGCACAGATACGCAGTATTTT. This chain links TRBV3-1 (or the pseudogene TRBV3-2) with TRBJ2-3, with 7 bases fitting TRBD2. J lost 1 base, V lost 2 bases, and 0 bases had no gene match. CDR1 and CDR2 (germline): LGHDT, YNNKEL (reference sequence). CDR3 length: 14 amino acids.

In nucleotides, the CDR3 is TGTGCCAGCAGTCCCCCGGGGGGTGGCGAGCAGTACTTC. Translation: CASSPPGGGEQYF. The chain combines TRBV27 with TRBJ2-7; 7 bases are shared with TRBD2. The CDR3 has 13 residues. The V and J ends lost 5 bases and 6 bases, in that order; junction bases with no gene match: 7. Germline lookup yields CDR1 MNHEY and CDR2 SMNVEV (reference sequence).

V usage is TRBV7-2 and J usage is TRBJ2-7; D is undetermined. In germline, CDR1 is SGHTA, CDR2 FQGNSA. The V gene lost 2 bases and the J gene lost 6 bases, with 8 bases spanning the gap. The CDR3 contains 12 residues. This chain's CDR3 is CASSLSRREQYF. The CDR3 DNA reads TGTGCCAGCAGCTTAAGTAGACGCGAGCAGTACTTC.